This T cell receptor (beta chain) was documented in a study of beta chain features in type 1 diabetes. Whole-study findings and limits: Type 1 diabetes patients had fewer VDJ junction insertions and more deletions.

The investigators reverse transcribed all of the isolated RNA, so they sequenced expressed TCRB transcripts. Sequenced by immunoSEQ multiplex PCR; TCRdb stores in-frame clones only, minus some. Of 600,000 to 650,000 clones listed, roughly 15% are singletons. The CDR3 contains 13 residues. Trimming pared 4 bases from V and 8 bases from J, leaving 13 bases between. Germline assignment: CDR1 SGHDT and CDR2 YYEEEE. Only a few counts were recorded for this clone. What it recognizes is unknown. The sequenced sample consisted of naive CD4+ T cells from blood. The TCR comes from a man younger than 30 in good health. The chain links TRBV5-6 to TRBJ2-1; tentatively, D is TRBD2 (5 bases). CDR3 DNA sequence: TGTGCCAGCAGCCCAGGAGTGAGGGATGAGCAGTTCTTC. Translation gives CASSPGVRDEQFF.